Shown below are 26 T cell receptor beta chains from a single sample sequenced in a study of T cell clonality in common variable immunodeficiency. Method: immunoSEQ multiplex PCR; TCRdb's copy keeps in-frame clones and lacks some. The table lists fewer than 75,000 clones, with no singletons. The sequenced sample was peripheral blood mononuclear cells. Receptor source: a person aged 18 to 70 in good health.

This clone has at least ten counts. The observed sequence ends 3 residues before the CDR3 terminus, with the missing tail filled in from the germline J gene. The chain links TRBV19 to TRBJ1-1; 9 nucleotides line up with TRBD1. The CDR3 spans 17 residues. The junction had 15 bases not matched to a gene; V was cut back by 5 bases and J by 5 bases. In germline, CDR1 is LNHDA, CDR2 SQIVND (reference sequence). CDR3 DNA (partial): TGTGCCAGTAGTGCCCGGGACAGGGCACAGCGTACGACTGAA. Residues: CASSARDRAQRTTE. The whole CDR3 protein reads CASSARDRAQRTTEAFF.

This clone turned up a few times. The read comes to an end 3 residues before the CDR3 does, leaving the germline J gene to fill in the end. The chain uses TRBV7-6 and TRBJ1-5; D is unclear. V was trimmed by 1 base and J by 1 base, leaving 8 bases between them. The V gene's germline CDR1 is SGHVS and CDR2 FNYEAQ. The CDR3 runs to 15 residues. The CDR3 spells CASSLGPASNQPQHF. CDR3 bases read: TGTGCCAGCAGCTTAGGGCCAGCGAGCAATCAGCCC.

This clone was picked up many times. The sequence runs out 3 residues before the end of the CDR3; the remainder is reconstructed from the germline J gene. This chain connects TRBV20-1 to TRBJ1-2, with 8 bases lining up with TRBD1. Germline values: CDR1 DFQATT, CDR2 SNEGSKA (reference sequence). CDR3 length equals 14 residues. The junction had 6 bases not matched to a gene; V was cut back by 4 bases and J by 2 bases. The CDR3 sequence is CSAKTGDRNYGYTF. CDR3 bases read: TGCAGTGCTAAGACAGGGGATAGGAACTATGGC.

In its sample, this clone was seen many times. The DNA ends 3 residues before the CDR3 does, and the rest of the CDR3 is filled in from the germline J gene. The chain combines TRBV18 with TRBJ2-2, with 8 bases lining up with TRBD1. CDR1 is KGHSH, CDR2 LQKENI, per germline. V lost 4 bases to trimming and J lost 7 bases; unmatched junction nucleotides: 14. The CDR3 spans 17 residues. The sequenced part of the CDR3 DNA is TGTGCCAGCTCACGGGACAGGACAGGCGTTCGTGTCGGGGAG. Amino acid sequence: CASSRDRTGVRVGE. The entire CDR3 protein reads CASSRDRTGVRVGELFF.

Many counts were recorded for this clone. CDR3 DNA, as far as it was read: TGCAGTGCTAGAGATAGGCCGGGGTACACAGATACG. It encodes CSARDRPGYTDT. The CDR3 in full is CSARDRPGYTDTQYF. This chain joins TRBV20-1 and TRBJ2-3, with D possibly being TRBD2 (5 bases). The read terminates 3 residues before the CDR3 end, so the remaining end is supplied by the germline J gene. V lost 0 bases, J lost 2 bases, and 12 bases lay in between. The length of the CDR3 is 15 residues. Germline V gene sequence: CDR1 DFQATT, CDR2 SNEGSKA (reference sequence).

This clone was found many times. The observed sequence ends 3 residues before the CDR3 terminus, with the missing tail filled in from the germline J gene. The chain employs TRBV6-2 or TRBV6-3 and TRBJ2-1, with 7 bases that match TRBD1. The CDR3 runs 14 residues. After removal of 2 bases from V and 7 bases from J, the junction contained 5 bases not matched to a gene. Germline V gene data show CDR1 as MNHEY and CDR2 as SVGEGT. The CDR3 loop is CASSYPGQQNEQFF. CDR3 bases read: TGTGCCAGCAGTTACCCGGGACAGCAGAATGAG.

This clone was counted at least ten times. The read ends 3 residues before the CDR3 terminus; that terminus is restored from the germline J gene. The chain links TRBV10-3 to TRBJ2-5, with 12 positions matching TRBD2. Per the germline V gene, CDR1 is ENHRY and CDR2 is SYGVKD. This CDR3 region has 16 residues. Germline trimming cut 4 bases from V and 2 bases from J; bases unmatched to any gene: 5. CDR3 protein: CAISAGLAGTQETQYF. The sequenced part of the CDR3 DNA is TGTGCCATCAGTGCTGGACTAGCGGGAACACAAGAGACC.

This clone was observed many times. The CDR3 end falls 3 residues outside the read, so it is completed with the germline J gene. V is TRBV7-8 and J is TRBJ1-4; D unclear. The ends were cut back, 2 bases at V and 5 bases at J, with 21 bases in the middle. The CDR3 loop spans 18 amino acids. The germline gives CDR1 SGHVS, CDR2 FQNEAQ. CDR3 in amino acids: CASSLRDVRADRNEKLFF. Incomplete CDR3 DNA: TGTGCCAGCAGCTTACGTGATGTGAGGGCAGATAGAAATGAAAAA.

This clone was seen at least ten times. The observed sequence ends 3 residues before the CDR3 terminus, with the missing tail filled in from the germline J gene. This rearrangement joins TRBV5-1 to TRBJ2-2, with D tentatively TRBD2 (6 bases). The germline gives CDR1 SGHRS, CDR2 YFSETQ. There are 15 residues in the CDR3. V was clipped by 0 bases and J by 3 bases, with 9 bases between them. Incomplete CDR3 DNA: TGCGCCAGCAGCTTGGGGGACTCTTACACCGGGGAG. This encodes CASSLGDSYTGE. The CDR3, in full, reads CASSLGDSYTGELFF.

This clone was detected many times. The DNA ends 3 residues before the CDR3 does, and the rest of the CDR3 is filled in from the germline J gene. The genes are TRBV7-8 and TRBJ2-3; D may be TRBD2 (6 bases). Trimming removed 6 bases from V and 2 bases from J, with 15 bases in between. The CDR3 totals 15 residues. Germline lookup yields CDR1 SGHVS and CDR2 FQNEAQ. The CDR3 loop reads CASRPGGAVTDTQYF. The part of the CDR3 DNA that was read is TGTGCCAGCAGACCCGGGGGAGCGGTCACAGATACG.

This clone has at least ten counts. The read finishes 3 residues shy of the CDR3 end, and the germline J gene is used to complete it. The genes are TRBV19 and TRBJ2-1; 12 bases line up with TRBD2. Per the germline V gene, CDR1 is LNHDA and CDR2 is SQIVND (reference sequence). The trim removed 1 base at V and 6 bases at J, leaving 1 base unmatched. The CDR3 covers 15 residues. The part of the CDR3 DNA that was read is TGTGCCAGTAGTATAGGGACTAGCGGGGTCAATGAG. Its protein is CASSIGTSGVNE. The complete CDR3 sequence is CASSIGTSGVNEQFF.

This clone was recorded at least ten times. The sequenced fragment ends 3 residues before the CDR3 boundary, so the rest is inferred from the germline J gene. The rearrangement links TRBV7-8 to TRBJ2-7; 7 bases fit TRBD2. The CDR3 runs to 14 residues. The V and J ends lost 7 bases and 2 bases, in that order; junction bases with no gene match: 8. Germline lookup yields CDR1 SGHVS and CDR2 FQNEAQ. CDR3 DNA (partial): TGTGCCAGCAACAACCGGGGGGTAACCTACGAG. This gives the protein CASNNRGVTYE. The full CDR3 is CASNNRGVTYEQYF.

This clone was recorded at least ten times. Read coverage stops 3 residues before the CDR3 terminus; the germline J gene supplies the remainder. This chain joins TRBV6-4 and TRBJ1-2, with TRBD1 identical over 9 bases. CDR1 and CDR2 from the germline V gene are MRHNA and SNTAGT. The trim removed 5 bases at V and 4 bases at J, leaving 8 bases unmatched. The length of the CDR3 is 15 residues. Incomplete CDR3 DNA: TGTGCCAGCAGTCCGTATTTGGGACAGGGCTATGGC. It specifies CASSPYLGQGYG. In full, the CDR3 is CASSPYLGQGYGYTF.

This clone was observed a few times. The read stops 3 residues short of the end of the CDR3; the missing end is completed from the germline J gene. This chain connects TRBV19 to TRBJ2-2, with TRBD2 identical over 9 bases. CDR3 length equals 18 residues. J lost 3 bases, V lost 1 base, and 9 bases had no gene match. Looked up from germline, CDR1 is LNHDA and CDR2 is SQIVND (reference sequence). The covered CDR3 bases are TGTGCCAGTAGTATAGGAGCGGGAGGTTCGGCGGACACCGGGGAG. Protein product: CASSIGAGGSADTGE. The complete CDR3 sequence is CASSIGAGGSADTGELFF.

This clone was seen at least ten times. The DNA ends 3 residues before the CDR3 does, and the rest of the CDR3 is filled in from the germline J gene. The rearrangement joins TRBV29-1 to TRBJ1-2; D is perhaps TRBD1 (5 bases). This CDR3 is built from 13 residues. Germline CDR1 and CDR2: SQVTM and ANQGSEA. The sequenced part of the CDR3 DNA is TGCAGCGTTGAAGCGGGGGGGGATTCGGGC. Protein: CSVEAGGDSG. The CDR3 in its entirety is CSVEAGGDSGYTF.

This clone was seen at least ten times. The CDR3 end lies 3 residues beyond the end of the read and is filled in from the germline J gene. The chain recombines TRBV5-1 with TRBJ1-1; tentatively, D is TRBD1 (5 bases). Trimming removed 7 bases at V and 1 base at J, with 11 bases between. The germline CDR1 and CDR2 sequences are SGHRS and YFSETQ. The CDR3 contains 13 residues. CDR3 loop: CASGWGENTEAFF. The CDR3 DNA, read in part, is TGCGCCAGCGGCTGGGGGGAGAACACTGAA.

This clone was seen many times. Read sequence stops 3 residues before the CDR3 end, and the germline J gene provides the missing end. This chain connects TRBV19 to TRBJ2-1; D gene ambiguous. The CDR3 covers 14 residues. The ends were cut back, 10 bases at V and 0 bases at J, with 13 bases in the middle. Germline V lookup: CDR1 LNHDA, CDR2 SQIVND (reference sequence). CDR3 bases read: TGTGCCACTTGCCCAGGTAGCTCCTACAATGAG. It yields the protein CATCPGSSYNE. The full CDR3 reads CATCPGSSYNEQFF.

There are many counts of this clone. The CDR3 goes on 3 residues after the read ends, and that part is filled in from the germline J gene. The V gene is TRBV10-1, the J gene TRBJ2-2, with 12 bases fitting TRBD2. CDR3 length: 17 amino acids. J was trimmed by 1 base and V by 3 bases; bases with no gene match: 3. Germline assignment: CDR1 WNHNN and CDR2 SYGVQD (reference sequence). The covered CDR3 bases are TGCGCCAGCAGTGAACTAGCGGGGGGCATGAACACCGGGGAG. It specifies CASSELAGGMNTGE. The CDR3 in its entirety is CASSELAGGMNTGELFF.

This clone was seen at least ten times. Coverage ceases 3 residues before the CDR3 finishes, and the germline J gene fills in the end. The rearrangement uses TRBV7-8 and TRBJ2-7, with 8 positions matching TRBD1. The length of the CDR3 is 15 residues. V gave up 4 bases and J gave up 2 bases; unmatched junction bases: 7. Germline loops: CDR1 SGHVS, CDR2 FQNEAQ. The part of the CDR3 DNA that was read is TGTGCCAGCAGCTCCCGGGACAGGCAAACCTACGAG. Amino acid sequence: CASSSRDRQTYE. From start to end, the CDR3 is CASSSRDRQTYEQYF.

This clone occurred many times. The CDR3 reads CASRAGKAGGFSPLHF. CDR3 bases read: TGTGCCAGCAGAGCCGGGAAGGCAGGGGGCTTTTCACCC. The chain combines TRBV12-3 or TRBV12-4 with TRBJ1-6; TRBD1 matches 8 bases. The read ends 3 residues shy of where the CDR3 ends; the end is completed using the germline J gene. With V trimmed by 6 bases and J by 9 bases, 13 bases remained unmatched. The CDR3 sequence is 16 residues long.

This clone was counted many times. The read finishes 3 residues shy of the CDR3 end, and the germline J gene is used to complete it. The chain carries TRBV20-1 and TRBJ2-7; 10 positions agree with TRBD2. The V and J ends lost 6 bases and 2 bases, in that order; junction bases with no gene match: 4. CDR3 length: 13 residues. Germline V gene data show CDR1 as DFQATT and CDR2 as SNEGSKA (reference sequence). The part of the CDR3 DNA that was read is TGCAGTGCCGGGACTAGCGAGACCTACGAG. Its translation: CSAGTSETYE. The whole CDR3 region reads CSAGTSETYEQYF.

Many counts were recorded for this clone. The read terminates 3 residues before the CDR3 end, so the remaining end is supplied by the germline J gene. This chain uses TRBV20-1 with TRBJ2-5, with 9 bases fitting TRBD2. The germline CDR1 and CDR2 sequences are DFQATT and SNEGSKA (reference sequence). The CDR3 totals 14 residues. The junction had 8 bases not matched to a gene; V was cut back by 3 bases and J by 6 bases. This chain's CDR3 is CSASKAGGHQTQYF. Partial CDR3 DNA: TGCAGTGCTAGTAAAGCGGGAGGTCACCAGACC.

This clone was picked up many times. The read terminates 3 residues before the CDR3 end, so the remaining end is supplied by the germline J gene. The chain recombines TRBV6-1 with TRBJ1-1; 8 bases fit TRBD1. V was clipped by 2 bases and J by 0 bases; unmatched bases: 2. This CDR3 is built from 15 residues. CDR1 MNHNS and CDR2 SASEGT come from the germline V gene. The CDR3 protein is CASSERTGLNTEAFF. The sequenced part of the CDR3 DNA is TGTGCCAGCAGTGAAAGGACAGGGTTGAACACTGAA.

In its sample, this clone was seen many times. The CDR3 goes on 3 residues after the read ends, and that part is filled in from the germline J gene. The gene calls are TRBV6-1 and TRBJ2-5; 9 nucleotides line up with TRBD1. CDR1 is MNHNS, CDR2 SASEGT, per germline. Trimming at V came to 3 bases and at J to 2 bases, leaving 4 bases not matched to a gene. CDR3 length: 15 residues. The CDR3 protein is CASSEDRGQQETQYF. CDR3 DNA, as far as it was read: TGTGCCAGCAGTGAGGACAGGGGACAACAAGAGACC.

This clone was observed many times. The read finishes 3 residues shy of the CDR3 end, and the germline J gene is used to complete it. The rearrangement joins TRBV29-1 to TRBJ1-2; 10 bases are shared with TRBD1. The CDR3 has 17 amino acids. V was pared by 2 bases and J by 2 bases, with 11 bases of the junction left unmatched. Per germline, CDR1 SQVTM and CDR2 ANQGSEA. CDR3 bases read: TGCAGCGTTGAAAACCCAGGGACAGGGGAAGGGAACTATGGC. It translates to CSVENPGTGEGNYG. The whole CDR3 is CSVENPGTGEGNYGYTF.

Ten or more counts support this clone. Read data end 3 residues before the CDR3 end; the end is taken from the germline J gene. V usage is TRBV20-1 and J usage is TRBJ2-2, with a possible D match to TRBD2 (6 bases). Germline values: CDR1 DFQATT, CDR2 SNEGSKA (reference sequence). The CDR3 consists of 16 residues. V was trimmed by 0 bases and J by 4 bases, leaving 15 bases between them. The CDR3 protein is CSARDWRGDPTGELFF. The DNA read from the CDR3 is TGCAGTGCTAGAGATTGGCGGGGAGATCCCACCGGGGAG.